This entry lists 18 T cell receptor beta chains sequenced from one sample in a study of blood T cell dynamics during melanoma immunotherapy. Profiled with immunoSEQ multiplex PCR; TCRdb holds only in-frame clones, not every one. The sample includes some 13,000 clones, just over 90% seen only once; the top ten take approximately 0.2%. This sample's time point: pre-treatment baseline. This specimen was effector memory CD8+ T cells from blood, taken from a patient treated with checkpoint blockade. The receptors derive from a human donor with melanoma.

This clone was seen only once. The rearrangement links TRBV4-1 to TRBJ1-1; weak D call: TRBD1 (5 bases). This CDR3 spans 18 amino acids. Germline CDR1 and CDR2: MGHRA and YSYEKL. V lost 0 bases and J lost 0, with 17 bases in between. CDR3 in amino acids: CASSQDREQVDLNTEAFF. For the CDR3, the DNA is TGCGCCAGCAGCCAAGATCGGGAACAGGTTGACCTGAACACTGAAGCTTTCTTT.

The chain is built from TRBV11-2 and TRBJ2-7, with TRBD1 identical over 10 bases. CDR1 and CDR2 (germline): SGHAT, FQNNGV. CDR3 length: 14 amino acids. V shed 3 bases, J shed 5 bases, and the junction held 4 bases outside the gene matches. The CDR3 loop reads CASSFRDRGDEQYF. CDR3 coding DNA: TGTGCCAGCAGCTTCCGGGACAGGGGAGACGAGCAGTACTTC. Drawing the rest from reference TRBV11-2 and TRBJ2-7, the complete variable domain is EAGVAQSPRYKIIEKRQSVAFWCNPISGHATLYWYQQILGQGPKLLIQFQNNGVVDDSQLPKDRFSAERLKGVDSTLKIQPAKLEDSAVYLCASSFRDRGDEQYFGPGTRLTVT.

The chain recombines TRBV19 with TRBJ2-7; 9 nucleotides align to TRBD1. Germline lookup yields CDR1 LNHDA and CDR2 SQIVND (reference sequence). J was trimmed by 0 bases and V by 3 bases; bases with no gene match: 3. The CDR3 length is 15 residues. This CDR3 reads CASSIGQGLSYEQYF. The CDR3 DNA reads TGTGCCAGTAGTATCGGACAGGGGCTCTCCTACGAGCAGTACTTC.

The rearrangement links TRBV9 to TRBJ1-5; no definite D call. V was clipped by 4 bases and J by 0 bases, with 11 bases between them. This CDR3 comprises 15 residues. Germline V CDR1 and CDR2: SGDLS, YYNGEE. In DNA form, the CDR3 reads TGTGCCAGCAGCCCTGAAGGGAATAGCAATCAGCCCCAGCATTTT. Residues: CASSPEGNSNQPQHF.

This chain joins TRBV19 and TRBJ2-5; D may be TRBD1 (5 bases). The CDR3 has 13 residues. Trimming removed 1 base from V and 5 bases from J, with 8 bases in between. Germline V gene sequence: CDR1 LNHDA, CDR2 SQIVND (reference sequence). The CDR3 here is CASSIAGWETQYF. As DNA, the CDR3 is TGTGCCAGTAGTATAGCAGGGTGGGAGACCCAGTACTTC.

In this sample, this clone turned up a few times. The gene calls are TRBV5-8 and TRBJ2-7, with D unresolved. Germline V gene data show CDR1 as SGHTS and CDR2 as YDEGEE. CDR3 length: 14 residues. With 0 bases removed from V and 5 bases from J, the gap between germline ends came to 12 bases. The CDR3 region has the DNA TGTGCCAGCAGCTTGGAGCCCCCGGGTGACGAGCAGTACTTC. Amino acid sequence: CASSLEPPGDEQYF.

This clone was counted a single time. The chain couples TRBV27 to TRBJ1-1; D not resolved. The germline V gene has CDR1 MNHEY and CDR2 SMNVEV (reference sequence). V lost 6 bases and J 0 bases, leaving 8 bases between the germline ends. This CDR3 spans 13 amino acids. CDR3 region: CASSPPMNTEAFF. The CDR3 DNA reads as TGTGCCAGCAGCCCTCCAATGAACACTGAAGCTTTCTTT.

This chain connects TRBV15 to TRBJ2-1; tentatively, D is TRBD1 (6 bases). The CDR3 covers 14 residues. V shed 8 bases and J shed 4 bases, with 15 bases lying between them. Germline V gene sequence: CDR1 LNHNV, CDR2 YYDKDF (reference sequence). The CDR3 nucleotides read TGTGCCACCTCCAACAGGGAACCTTACAATGAGCAGTTCTTC. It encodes CATSNREPYNEQFF. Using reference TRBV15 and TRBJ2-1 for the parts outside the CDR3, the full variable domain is DAMVIQNPRYQVTQFGKPVTLSCSQTLNHNVMYWYQQKSSQAPKLLFHYYDKDFNNEADTPDNFQSRRPNTSFCFLDIRSPGLGDTAMYLCATSNREPYNEQFFGPGTRLTVL.

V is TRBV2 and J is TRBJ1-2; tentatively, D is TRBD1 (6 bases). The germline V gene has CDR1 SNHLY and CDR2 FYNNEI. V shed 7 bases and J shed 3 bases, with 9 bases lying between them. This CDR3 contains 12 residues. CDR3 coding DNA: TGTGCCAGCACGGGGGGCGACTATGGCTACACCTTC. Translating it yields CASTGGDYGYTF.

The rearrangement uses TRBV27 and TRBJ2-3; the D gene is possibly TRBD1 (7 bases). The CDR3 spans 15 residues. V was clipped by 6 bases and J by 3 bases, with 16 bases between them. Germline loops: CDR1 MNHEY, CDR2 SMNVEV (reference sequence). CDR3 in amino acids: CASSLQGRRTDTQYF. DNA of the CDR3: TGTGCCAGCAGCCTACAGGGGAGGCGGACAGATACGCAGTATTTT.

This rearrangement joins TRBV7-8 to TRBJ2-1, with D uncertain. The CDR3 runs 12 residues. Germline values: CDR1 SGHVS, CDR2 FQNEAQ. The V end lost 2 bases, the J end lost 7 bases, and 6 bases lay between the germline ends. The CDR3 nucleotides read TGTGCCAGCAGCTTATTGGTTAATGAGCAGTTCTTC. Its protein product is CASSLLVNEQFF. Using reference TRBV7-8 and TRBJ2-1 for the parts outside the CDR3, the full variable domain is GAGVSQSPRYKVAKRGQDVALRCDPISGHVSLFWYQQALGQGPEFLTYFQNEAQLDKSGLPSDRFFAERPEGSVSTLKIQRTQQEDSAVYLCASSLLVNEQFFGPGTRLTVL.

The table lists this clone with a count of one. The CDR3 bases are TGTGCCTGGAGTGTCATAAACTATGGCTACACCTTC. Translated, it gives CAWSVINYGYTF. This sequence joins TRBV30 and TRBJ1-2; D not resolved. V was pared by 0 bases and J by 2 bases, with 4 bases between. The germline V gene encodes CDR1 GTSNPN and CDR2 SVGIG (reference sequence). This CDR3 spans 12 amino acids.

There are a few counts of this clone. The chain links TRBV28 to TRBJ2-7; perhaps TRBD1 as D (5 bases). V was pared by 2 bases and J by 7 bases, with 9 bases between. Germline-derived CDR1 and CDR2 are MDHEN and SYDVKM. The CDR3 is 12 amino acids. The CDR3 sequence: CASSLDSLEQYF. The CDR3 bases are TGTGCCAGCAGTTTAGACAGCCTGGAGCAGTACTTC.

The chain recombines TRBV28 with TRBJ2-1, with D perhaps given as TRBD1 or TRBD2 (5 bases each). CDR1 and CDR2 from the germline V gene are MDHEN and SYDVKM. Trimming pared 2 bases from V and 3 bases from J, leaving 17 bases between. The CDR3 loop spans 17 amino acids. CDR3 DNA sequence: TGTGCCAGCAGTTTAATTCCCCAGGGAGTAGTCTACAATGAGCAGTTCTTC. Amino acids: CASSLIPQGVVYNEQFF.

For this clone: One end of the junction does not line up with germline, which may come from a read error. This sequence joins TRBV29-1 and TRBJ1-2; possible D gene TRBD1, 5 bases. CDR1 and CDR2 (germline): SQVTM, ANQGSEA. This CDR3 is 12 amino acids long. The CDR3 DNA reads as TGCAGCGTCGAAGGGGATCGCTATGGCTACACCTTC. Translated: CSVEGDRYGYTF.

The CDR3 here is CASSDRGTDTQYF. CDR3 bases: TGTGCCAGCAGTGACAGGGGCACAGATACGCAGTATTTT. This chain links TRBV6-1 with TRBJ2-3, with D perhaps matching TRBD1 (5 bases). CDR1 MNHNS and CDR2 SASEGT come from the germline V gene. V lost 3 bases, J lost 1 base, and 5 bases lay in between. CDR3 length: 13 amino acids.

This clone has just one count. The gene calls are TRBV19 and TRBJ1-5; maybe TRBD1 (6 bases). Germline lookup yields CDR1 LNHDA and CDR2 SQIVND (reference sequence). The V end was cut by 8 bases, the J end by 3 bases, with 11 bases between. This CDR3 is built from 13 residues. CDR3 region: CASLGHLNQPQHF. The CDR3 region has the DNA TGTGCCAGTCTGGGACACCTCAATCAGCCCCAGCATTTT.

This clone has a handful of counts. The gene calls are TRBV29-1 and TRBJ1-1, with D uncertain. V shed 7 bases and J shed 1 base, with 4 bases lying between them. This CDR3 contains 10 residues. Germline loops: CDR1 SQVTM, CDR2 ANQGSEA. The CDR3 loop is CSGRNTEAFF. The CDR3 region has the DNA TGCAGCGGTAGGAACACTGAAGCTTTCTTT. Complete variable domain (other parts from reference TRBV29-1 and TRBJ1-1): SAVISQKPSRDICQRGTSLTIQCQVDSQVTMMFWYRQQPGQSLTLIATANQGSEATYESGFVIDKFPISRPNLTFSTLTVSNMSPEDSSIYLCSGRNTEAFFGQGTRLTVV.